Each of the 6 T cell receptor beta chains below was sequenced from the same sample in a study of Graves' ophthalmopathy and Graves' hyperthyroidism. RNA transcripts served as template for amplifying TCR beta CDR3 sequences. RT-PCR with HTBI primers came first, then second-round multiplex PCR. TCRdb independently ran MiXCR on the multiplex PCR reads; one entry per CDR3 protein. The top ten hold more than 5.5% of the sample, which has hundreds of thousands of distinct CDR3 sequences, approximately 21% seen once. Sequenced: peripheral blood. The receptors were gathered from a woman between 18 and 30 years old with stable Graves' hyperthyroidism. Some clones in this sample may be carry-over from other donors' samples.

This clonotype occurred a few times. The V call is TRBV20-1, the J call TRBJ2-5; the D is unclear. V was shortened by 5 bases and J by 2 bases, with 9 bases between the two germline ends. Looked up from germline, CDR1 is DFQATT and CDR2 is SNEGSKA (reference sequence). This CDR3 comprises 12 residues. The CDR3 nucleotides are TGCAGTGCTCCTACCTTTCAAGAGACCCAGTACTTC. Its translation is CSAPTFQETQYF.

This clonotype occurred once. The chain links TRBV5-1 to TRBJ2-7; 9 bases line up with TRBD1. This CDR3 is built from 15 residues. V lost 4 bases, J lost 5 bases, and 10 bases stayed unmatched. Germline CDR1 is SGHRS and CDR2 is YFSETQ. For the CDR3, the DNA is TGCGCCAGCAGCCTTGCGGGACAGGGAATAGACGAGCAGTACTTC. Translating it yields CASSLAGQGIDEQYF.

This clonotype was observed a few times. The chain couples TRBV18 to TRBJ2-2; tentatively, D is TRBD1 (5 bases). Deletions cut 4 bases from V and 1 base from J, with 10 bases between. This CDR3 has 15 amino acids. The germline CDR1 and CDR2 sequences are KGHSH and LQKENI. The CDR3 sequence: CASSRLTGNTGELFF. Written as DNA, the CDR3 is TGTGCCAGCTCACGATTAACAGGGAACACCGGGGAGCTGTTTTTT.

This clonotype has at least ten counts. The chain employs TRBV6-1 and TRBJ1-2; tentatively, D is TRBD1 (5 bases). The length of the CDR3 is 16 residues. Trimming stripped 5 bases from V and 4 bases from J, with 20 bases between. The germline CDR1 and CDR2 sequences are MNHNS and SASEGT. The CDR3, as DNA: TGTGCCAGCAGTCCCCGCGGGGGGAGGGCCGCCTATGGCTACACCTTC. Protein: CASSPRGGRAAYGYTF.

The sample holds many counts of this clonotype. This chain uses TRBV12-3 or TRBV12-4 with TRBJ2-2; D not certain. V was shortened by 6 bases and J by 7 bases, with 15 bases between the two germline ends. The CDR3 is 14 residues long. CDR3 region: CASRGLVVGGELFF. CDR3 bases: TGTGCCAGCAGGGGCCTAGTGGTTGGCGGGGAGCTGTTTTTT.

The table lists this clonotype with a count of one. CDR3: CASLLPFKNIQYF. The CDR3 DNA reads TGTGCCAGCTTATTGCCCTTCAAAAACATTCAGTACTTC. The chain uses TRBV27 and TRBJ2-4; D call uncertain. V lost 8 bases, J lost 3 bases, and 11 bases lay in between. The CDR3 length is 13 residues. Germline values: CDR1 MNHEY, CDR2 SMNVEV (reference sequence).